Below, 18 T cell receptor beta chains from the same sample are listed, as sequenced in a study of blood T cell repertoires in COVID-19. Sequencing was performed with immunoSEQ multiplex PCR; in TCRdb, only in-frame clones are kept and a portion is missing. Among roughly 72,000 clones, over 80% were seen once, and the ten largest hold around 15%. Material: peripheral blood. These receptors came from a woman aged 80 or over with acute or convalescent COVID-19.

This chain joins TRBV3-1 (or the pseudogene TRBV3-2) and TRBJ2-3; D perhaps matches TRBD1 (5 bases). CDR3 length: 13 amino acids. Trimming pared 2 bases from V and 4 bases from J, leaving 7 bases between. Germline CDR1 LGHDT, CDR2 YNNKEL (reference sequence). CDR3 loop: CASSQSTADTQYF. CDR3 DNA sequence: TGTGCCAGCAGCCAATCGACAGCAGATACGCAGTATTTT.

The chain is built from TRBV18 and TRBJ1-2; D remains unclear. Trimming stripped 0 bases from V and 4 bases from J, with 12 bases between. Germline lookup yields CDR1 KGHSH and CDR2 LQKENI. This CDR3 is 15 amino acids long. The CDR3 DNA follows: TGTGCCAGCTCACCACCAGACACCGGCCCCTATGGCTACACCTTC. This gives the protein CASSPPDTGPYGYTF.

This clone was found a few times. The gene calls are TRBV6-2 or TRBV6-3 and TRBJ1-1; the D is unclear. In germline, CDR1 is MNHEY, CDR2 SVGEGT. Trimming left V 0 bases short and J 9 bases short, with 8 bases between. The length of the CDR3 is 12 residues. CDR3 sequence (DNA): TGTGCCAGCAGTTACTCCACAACCCAAGCTTTCTTT. It translates to CASSYSTTQAFF.

This clone was counted only a few times. The CDR3, as DNA: TGTGCCAGCAGTGAATATGGCAGGGGGCTGGGAGGAAACACCATATATTTT. As protein: CASSEYGRGLGGNTIYF. The chain joins TRBV2 to TRBJ1-3; 8 positions agree with TRBD1. From germline, CDR1 is SNHLY and CDR2 FYNNEI. J gave up 4 bases and V 2 bases, and 10 bases lay outside the gene matches. This CDR3 is 17 amino acids long.

A few counts support this clone. This CDR3 reads CATRLASGIDTQYF. CDR3 coding DNA: TGTGCCACCCGGTTAGCTAGCGGGATTGATACGCAGTATTTT. This chain joins TRBV6-5 and TRBJ2-3; 9 nucleotides agree with TRBD2. CDR3 length equals 14 residues. Germline CDR1 reads MNHEY; CDR2 reads SVGAGI. The V segment lost 10 bases and the J segment 6 bases; nucleotides outside the gene matches: 11.

The rearrangement joins TRBV18 to TRBJ2-7; a weak D match, TRBD2 (6 bases). The CDR3 loop spans 15 amino acids. Between the trimmed V and J ends, which lost 3 bases and 3 bases, there was a span of 15 bases. The germline V gene encodes CDR1 KGHSH and CDR2 LQKENI. CDR3 DNA sequence: TGTGCCAGCTCACCGATTCCGACTAGGGGCTACGAGCAGTACTTC. It yields the protein CASSPIPTRGYEQYF.

V usage is TRBV6-2 or TRBV6-3 and J usage is TRBJ1-5; D is uncertain. Trimming stripped 2 bases from V and 0 bases from J, with 14 bases between. The CDR3 is 17 residues long. Per germline, CDR1 MNHEY and CDR2 SVGEGT. In DNA, the CDR3 is TGTGCCAGCAGTTACCGGGGAGGATTGGGTAGCAATCAGCCCCAGCATTTT. Translating it yields CASSYRGGLGSNQPQHF.

This chain connects TRBV5-4 to TRBJ2-1; D is perhaps TRBD2 (6 bases). V shed 3 bases and J shed 2 bases, with 18 bases lying between them. Germline V gives CDR1 SGHNT, CDR2 YYREEE (reference sequence). CDR3 length: 17 amino acids. CDR3 DNA: TGTGCCAGCAGCTGGGGGTCCGGTGCGGGGACCTACAATGAGCAGTTCTTC. As protein: CASSWGSGAGTYNEQFF.

This clone was seen just once. The V and J genes are TRBV10-3 and TRBJ1-2, with D maybe TRBD1 (6 bases). Trimming took 5 bases from V and 8 from J, leaving 15 bases between them. The CDR3 has 13 amino acids. CDR1 and CDR2 from the germline V gene are ENHRY and SYGVKD. CDR3 loop: CAISRTGSEGYTF. The CDR3 coding sequence is TGTGCCATCAGTAGAACAGGGTCTGAAGGCTACACCTTC.

As regards this clone: Its ends do not fully match the called genes, so a read error is possible. The CDR3 protein is CARSGGGAGNQPQHF. The CDR3 bases are TGTGCCCGCAGCGGGGGGGGCGCCGGCAATCAGCCCCAGCATTTT. The genes are TRBV9 and TRBJ1-5; a weak D match, TRBD1 (6 bases). Germline V CDR1 and CDR2: SGDLS, YYNGEE. The CDR3 contains 15 residues.

This clone was observed a single time. The CDR3 loop reads CASLGGGNNQPQHF. The CDR3 coding sequence is TGTGCCAGCTTGGGGGGAGGCAACAATCAGCCCCAGCATTTT. The chain couples TRBV2 to TRBJ1-5; a weak D match, TRBD1 (5 bases). The CDR3 length is 14 residues. The germline V and J ends were trimmed by 8 bases and 3 bases, with 14 bases remaining between them. Germline lookup yields CDR1 SNHLY and CDR2 FYNNEI.

The chain joins TRBV6-1 to TRBJ1-5; tentatively, D is TRBD1 (5 bases). Trimming took off 3 bases at V and 5 bases at J, with 11 bases between the two ends. The germline V gene has CDR1 MNHNS and CDR2 SASEGT. CDR3 size: 14 residues. The CDR3, as DNA: TGTGCCAGCAGTGAGGCGGGGGGGGATCAGCCCCAGCATTTT. Encoded protein: CASSEAGGDQPQHF.

This rearrangement joins TRBV11-2 to TRBJ2-5; a weak D match, TRBD2 (5 bases). The V end lost 5 bases, the J end lost 5 bases, and 18 bases lay between the germline ends. The CDR3 length is 15 residues. CDR1 and CDR2 from the germline V gene are SGHAT and FQNNGV. CDR3 sequence (DNA): TGTGCCAGCAGCCCGGATTTAGCGTCGGGTGAGACCCAGTACTTC. Translating it yields CASSPDLASGETQYF.

The rearrangement uses TRBV10-3 and TRBJ1-1, with D perhaps matching TRBD1 (6 bases). V gave up 6 bases and J gave up 1 base, with 9 bases separating them. This CDR3 contains 13 residues. Germline V lookup: CDR1 ENHRY, CDR2 SYGVKD. The CDR3 coding sequence is TGTGCCATCAGCTCGACAGGGAACACTGAAGCTTTCTTT. Translation gives CAISSTGNTEAFF.

This clone was counted a single time. The genes are TRBV7-9 and TRBJ2-7; 10 bases line up with TRBD1. Germline-derived CDR1 and CDR2 are SEHNR and FQNEAQ (reference sequence). The V segment lost 4 bases and the J segment 2 bases; nucleotides outside the gene matches: 8. The CDR3 loop spans 16 amino acids. CDR3 sequence reads: CASSSDRTGGTYEQYF. The CDR3 DNA follows: TGTGCCAGCAGCTCCGATAGGACAGGGGGGACCTACGAGCAGTACTTC.

The genes are TRBV28 and TRBJ2-7, with D perhaps TRBD2 (5 bases). Germline CDR1 reads MDHEN; CDR2 reads SYDVKM. The V end lost 1 base, the J end lost 1 base, and 8 bases lay between the germline ends. This CDR3 has 14 residues. The CDR3 bases are TGTGCCAGCAGTTTATCCGGACTTTCCTACGAGCAGTACTTC. It codes for CASSLSGLSYEQYF.

This clone was detected only once. This chain connects TRBV25-1 to TRBJ2-7, with 8 bases identical to TRBD2. The junction had 4 bases not matched to a gene; V was cut back by 10 bases and J by 5 bases. From germline, CDR1 is MGHDK and CDR2 SYGVNS. The length of the CDR3 is 11 residues. DNA of the CDR3: TGTGCCACCCTGCGGGAGGACGAGCAGTACTTC. Translating gives CATLREDEQYF.

This clone was seen a single time. The CDR3 protein is CASSPVRGRPTDTQYF. The CDR3 bases are TGCGCCAGCAGTCCGGTGAGGGGGAGACCAACAGATACGCAGTATTTT. This chain links TRBV23-1 with TRBJ2-3, with a tentative D call TRBD1 (6 bases). TRBV23-1 is an ORF; its function is uncertain. CDR3 length equals 16 residues. The ends were cut back, 4 bases at V and 3 bases at J, with 17 bases in the middle.